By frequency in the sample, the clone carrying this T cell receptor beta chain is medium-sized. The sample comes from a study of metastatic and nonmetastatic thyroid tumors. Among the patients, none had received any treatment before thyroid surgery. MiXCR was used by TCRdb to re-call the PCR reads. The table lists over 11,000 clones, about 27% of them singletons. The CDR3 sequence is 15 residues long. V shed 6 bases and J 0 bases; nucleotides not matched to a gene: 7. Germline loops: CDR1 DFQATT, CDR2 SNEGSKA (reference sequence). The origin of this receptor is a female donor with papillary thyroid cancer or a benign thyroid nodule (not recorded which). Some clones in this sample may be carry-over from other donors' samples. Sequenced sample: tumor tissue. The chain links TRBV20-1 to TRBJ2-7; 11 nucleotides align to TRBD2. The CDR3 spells CSATPLAGGSYEQYF. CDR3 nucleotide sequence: TGCAGTGCCACCCCCCTAGCGGGAGGCTCCTACGAGCAGTACTTC.